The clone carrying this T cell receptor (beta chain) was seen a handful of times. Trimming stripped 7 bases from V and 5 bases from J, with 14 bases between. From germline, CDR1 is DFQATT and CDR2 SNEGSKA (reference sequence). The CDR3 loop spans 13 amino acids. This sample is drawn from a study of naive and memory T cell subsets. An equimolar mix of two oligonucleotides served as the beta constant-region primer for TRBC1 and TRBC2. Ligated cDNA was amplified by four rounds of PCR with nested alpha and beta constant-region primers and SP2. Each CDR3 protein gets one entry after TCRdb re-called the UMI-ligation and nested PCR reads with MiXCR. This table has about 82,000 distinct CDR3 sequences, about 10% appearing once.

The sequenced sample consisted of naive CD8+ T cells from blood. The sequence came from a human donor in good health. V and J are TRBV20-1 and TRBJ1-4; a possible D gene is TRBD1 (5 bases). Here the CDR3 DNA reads TGCAGTGGACGGGACGGACTAAATGAAAAACTGTTTTTT. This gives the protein CSGRDGLNEKLFF.